This T cell receptor (beta chain) was recorded in a study of shared clonotypes between healthy human individuals. Selected positively for CCR7 and CD45RO-negative, naive CD8 cells excluded terminally differentiated effector memory CD45RA+ cells. Each sample came from a Caucasian adult donor living in Nashville, Tennessee. Germline CDR1 reads SNHLY; CDR2 reads FYNNEI. Trimming removed 6 bases at V and 6 bases at J, with 11 bases between. The CDR3 length is 13 residues. The authors distributed each subset's genomic DNA evenly over several immunoSEQ plates. TCRdb keeps only in-frame clones here, not all; method: immunoSEQ multiplex PCR. This sample has 1.5 million to 2.5 million clones, with about 94% found just once.

The rearrangement joins TRBV2 to TRBJ1-4; D perhaps matches TRBD1 (6 bases). This receptor was taken from a man aged 18 to 30 in good health. The sample was naive CD8+ T cells sorted from blood. The CDR3 DNA reads as TGTGCCAGCAGGCAGGGGTGGGATGAAAAACTGTTTTTT. This translates into CASRQGWDEKLFF.